A single sample gave rise to the 28 T cell receptor beta chains below, sequenced in a study of blood T cells in healthy people across ages. Through a sample-barcoded 5' primer and a J-beta primer mix, a second PCR was run for roughly 7 to 12 cycles. TCRdb used MiXCR to reprocess the 5' RACE reads, holding one entry per CDR3 protein. Of more than 1 million distinct CDR3 sequences listed, 40% to 45% are singletons. Sequencing was carried out using blood. The receptors shown here come from a woman aged 60-75 years in good health.

The chain combines TRBV28 with TRBJ2-4; tentatively, D is TRBD2 (6 bases). The DNA matches TRBJ2-7 better at its end, which makes the J call doubtful. The CDR3 contains 17 residues. Germline assignment: CDR1 MDHEN and CDR2 SYDVKM. The CDR3 spells CASRSVVFGGVRYEQYF. The CDR3 DNA reads TGTGCCAGCAGATCCGTGGTTTTCGGGGGAGTCCGCTACGAGCAGTACTTC.

The J gene is TRBJ1-4, the V gene TRBV28, with D perhaps matching TRBD1 (5 bases). Trimming took 6 bases from V and 3 from J, leaving 11 bases between them. Looked up from germline, CDR1 is MDHEN and CDR2 is SYDVKM. The CDR3 spans 14 residues. CDR3 residues: CASRRGAANEKLFF. In DNA, the CDR3 is TGTGCCAGCAGAAGGGGAGCGGCTAATGAAAAACTGTTTTTT. Variable domain in full (rest from reference TRBV28 and TRBJ1-4): DVKVTQSSRYLVKRTGEKVFLECVQDMDHENMFWYRQDPGLGLRLIYFSYDVKMKEKGDIPEGYSVSREKKERFSLILESASTNQTSMYLCASRRGAANEKLFFGSGTQLSVL.

This clonotype has a handful of counts. The gene calls are TRBV13 and TRBJ1-4; tentatively, D is TRBD1 (6 bases). The V gene lost 5 bases and the J gene lost 0 bases, with 13 bases spanning the gap. CDR3 length: 16 residues. Germline V gene sequence: CDR1 PRHDT, CDR2 FYEKMQ (reference sequence). The CDR3 DNA sequence: TGTGCCAGCAGCGAGGACAGAGCGACAACTAATGAAAAACTGTTTTTT. The encoded protein is CASSEDRATTNEKLFF.

The chain links TRBV7-2 to TRBJ2-4; no firm D call. Judging by the DNA end, TRBJ2-5 fits better; the J call may be wrong. The germline gives CDR1 SGHTA, CDR2 FQGNSA. CDR3 length equals 15 residues. CDR3 sequence (DNA): TGTGCCAGCAGCTTAGGAGCCTACGGCCAAGAGACCCAGTACTTC. As protein: CASSLGAYGQETQYF.

As concerns this clonotype: Sequence at one end of the junction differs from germline and may be a read error. The chain uses TRBV5-1 and TRBJ2-2, with D tentatively TRBD2 (6 bases). Germline V lookup: CDR1 SGHRS, CDR2 YFSETQ. The CDR3 contains 13 residues. The CDR3 coding sequence is TGCGCCAGCAGCGGAGGGAGGACCGGGGAGCCGTTTTTT. Protein sequence: CASSGGRTGEPFF.

The chain has TRBV9 and TRBJ2-7; the D gene is possibly TRBD2 (6 bases). Trimming shortened V by 0 bases and J by 7 bases, and 23 bases separated the two germline ends. Germline V gives CDR1 SGDLS, CDR2 YYNGEE. The CDR3 contains 17 residues. CDR3: CASSVGLPSTSLGEQYF. DNA of the CDR3: TGTGCCAGCAGCGTAGGCCTCCCCTCGACTAGTTTGGGTGAGCAGTACTTC.

This clonotype occurred a few times. The chain recombines TRBV5-6 with TRBJ2-5; no firm D call. With 4 bases removed from V and 3 bases from J, the gap between germline ends came to 10 bases. The CDR3 extends over 13 amino acids. CDR1 SGHDT and CDR2 YYEEEE come from the germline V gene. The CDR3 nucleotides read TGTGCCAGCAGCCGAGGAAAGGAAGAGACCCAGTACTTC. As protein: CASSRGKEETQYF.

Comments on this clonotype: This may be a read error: a much more frequent sequence differs by one nucleotide. The chain carries TRBV27 and TRBJ2-7; D not resolved. V was shortened by 5 bases and J by 5 bases, with 10 bases between the two germline ends. CDR3 length: 12 residues. Germline CDR1 and CDR2: MNHEY and SMNVEV (reference sequence). The CDR3 DNA follows: TGTGCCAGCAGTCCCGACGCCCACGAGCAGTACTTC. Translated: CASSPDAHEQYF.

This clonotype was counted many times. CDR3 amino acids: CSVEDWGTPYNEQFF. CDR3 nucleotides: TGCAGCGTTGAAGATTGGGGTACCCCATACAATGAGCAGTTCTTC. The rearrangement links TRBV29-1 to TRBJ2-1; D ambiguous. The germline V and J ends were trimmed by 0 bases and 4 bases, with 13 bases remaining between them. This CDR3 is 15 amino acids long. Per the germline V gene, CDR1 is SQVTM and CDR2 is ANQGSEA.

This chain uses TRBV25-1 with TRBJ2-7, with 11 nucleotides matching TRBD2. V dropped 5 bases and J dropped 4; count of bases not matched to a gene: 7. This CDR3 comprises 15 residues. Per germline, CDR1 MGHDK and CDR2 SYGVNS. CDR3 sequence: CASSPRSSGRYEQYF. CDR3 nucleotide sequence: TGTGCCAGCAGTCCTCGTTCTAGCGGGAGGTACGAGCAGTACTTC.

This clonotype has just a few counts. The rearrangement uses TRBV11-2 and TRBJ2-1; D gene ambiguous. There are 11 residues in the CDR3. The V end was cut by 2 bases, the J end by 14 bases, with 10 bases between. CDR1 and CDR2 from the germline V gene are SGHAT and FQNNGV. CDR3 DNA sequence: TGTGCCAGCAGCTTAAGGAGCGATGAGTTCTTC. It specifies CASSLRSDEFF.

This clonotype was detected only a few times. The chain links TRBV5-1 to TRBJ2-5; D not certain. The CDR3 length is 14 residues. The germline V and J ends were trimmed by 5 bases and 1 base, with 12 bases remaining between them. Germline values: CDR1 SGHRS, CDR2 YFSETQ. The CDR3 region is CASRRYSSQETQYF. The DNA for the CDR3 is TGCGCCAGCAGGAGGTACAGTTCCCAAGAGACCCAGTACTTC.

This clonotype was counted only a few times. The chain is built from TRBV11-1 and TRBJ2-7, with D tentatively TRBD2 (6 bases). The V end was cut by 5 bases, the J end by 3 bases, with 11 bases between. Germline V gene sequence: CDR1 SGHAT, CDR2 FQDESV (reference sequence). This CDR3 has 13 amino acids. The chain's CDR3 is CASSMGLFYEQYF. CDR3 DNA sequence: TGTGCCAGCAGCATGGGACTTTTCTACGAGCAGTACTTC.

V is TRBV5-6 and J is TRBJ2-3, with 8 bases identical to TRBD2. V lost 1 base and J lost 4; bases outside the gene matches: 14. The CDR3 loop spans 18 amino acids. Germline values: CDR1 SGHDT, CDR2 YYEEEE. CDR3 residues: CASSLMLSSGSRADTQYF. Written as DNA, the CDR3 is TGTGCCAGCAGCTTGATGCTTTCCAGCGGGAGTAGGGCAGATACGCAGTATTTT.

In this sample, this clonotype turned up a few times. V and J are TRBV4-1 and TRBJ2-1, with D possibly called TRBD1 or TRBD2 (7 bases each). The CDR3 spans 14 residues. With 1 base removed from V and 10 bases from J, the gap between germline ends came to 14 bases. The germline CDR1 and CDR2 sequences are MGHRA and YSYEKL. The CDR3 bases are TGCGCCAGCAGCCAAGTGCAGGGGGGAGGGGAGCAGTTCTTC. Amino acid sequence: CASSQVQGGGEQFF.

This sequence joins TRBV12-3 or TRBV12-4 and TRBJ2-3, with 10 bases fitting TRBD1. V shed 6 bases and J 11 bases; nucleotides not matched to a gene: 8. This CDR3 has 13 amino acids. The CDR3 sequence is CASSVRQGAGQYF. DNA of the CDR3: TGTGCCAGCAGCGTACGACAGGGGGCCGGGCAGTATTTT.

Only a few counts were recorded for this clonotype. This sequence joins TRBV29-1 and TRBJ2-5; TRBD1 matches 7 bases. The last part of the DNA fits TRBJ2-7 better; the J call may be wrong. Germline values: CDR1 SQVTM, CDR2 ANQGSEA. The CDR3 length is 14 residues. CDR3 region: CSASPDRAWSEQYF. The CDR3 bases are TGCAGCGCCTCACCTGACAGGGCTTGGAGCGAGCAGTACTTC.

Remarks on this clonotype: Since a much larger clone is just one base distant, this may be a read error. The chain links TRBV7-8 to TRBJ2-3; 9 nucleotides align to TRBD2. Germline lookup yields CDR1 SGHVS and CDR2 FQNEAQ. The CDR3 runs to 14 residues. The CDR3 DNA sequence: TGTGCCAGCAGCTTTAGCGGGAGTTCAGATACGCGGTATTTT. It yields the protein CASSFSGSSDTRYF.

The chain uses TRBV20-1 and TRBJ2-1; TRBD2 matches at 7 bases. Germline loops: CDR1 DFQATT, CDR2 SNEGSKA (reference sequence). Germline trimming cut 0 bases from V and 9 bases from J; bases unmatched to any gene: 14. The CDR3 length is 16 residues. In nucleotides, the CDR3 is TGCAGTGCTAGAGATCTGGCTAGCGGCAGTCATCTTGAGCAGTTCTTC. Its translation: CSARDLASGSHLEQFF.

This chain connects TRBV20-1 to TRBJ1-2; TRBD1 agrees at 8 bases. This CDR3 comprises 14 residues. Losses at the gene ends were 4 bases for V and 0 bases for J; bases not matched to a gene: 4. CDR1 is DFQATT, CDR2 SNEGSKA, per germline (reference sequence). The CDR3 loop reads CSANRQGTNYGYTF. The CDR3 region has the DNA TGCAGTGCTAACCGACAGGGGACTAACTATGGCTACACCTTC.

The CDR3 region is CASSLESGTSTYEQYF. DNA for the CDR3: TGTGCCAGCAGCCTAGAATCCGGGACTAGTACCTACGAGCAGTACTTC. V gene TRBV4-2 combines with J gene TRBJ2-7; 8 positions agree with TRBD2. The CDR3 consists of 16 residues. Germline values: CDR1 LGHNA, CDR2 YNFKEQ. V dropped 4 bases and J dropped 2; count of bases not matched to a gene: 10.

This clonotype has a handful of counts. CDR3 sequence (DNA): TGTGCCAGCAGGGTAGCGGGAGGGGCCTACGAGCAGTACTTC. Its protein product is CASRVAGGAYEQYF. The chain couples TRBV2 to TRBJ2-7, with 11 positions matching TRBD2. There are 14 residues in the CDR3. Trimming at V came to 6 bases and at J to 2 bases, leaving 3 bases not matched to a gene. CDR1 is SNHLY, CDR2 FYNNEI, per germline. The whole variable domain, remainder taken from reference TRBV2 and TRBJ2-7, is EPEVTQTPSHQVTQMGQEVILRCVPISNHLYFYWYRQILGQKVEFLVSFYNNEISEKSEIFDDQFSVERPDGSNFTLKIRSTKLEDSAMYFCASRVAGGAYEQYFGPGTRLTVT.

This chain links TRBV7-9 with TRBJ1-1, with 8 bases matching TRBD1. The CDR3 runs 17 residues. The germline CDR1 and CDR2 sequences are SEHNR and FQNEAQ (reference sequence). Losses at the gene ends were 5 bases for V and 1 base for J; bases not matched to a gene: 12. The CDR3 DNA reads as TGTGCCAGCAGCCCACGAGCAGGACAGGGTGGGAACACTGAAGCTTTCTTT. This codes for CASSPRAGQGGNTEAFF.

The V call is TRBV20-1, the J call TRBJ2-1; a weak D match, TRBD2 (5 bases). The V end lost 3 bases, the J end lost 8 bases, and 11 bases lay between the germline ends. Germline V lookup: CDR1 DFQATT, CDR2 SNEGSKA (reference sequence). This CDR3 has 12 residues. The DNA for the CDR3 is TGCAGTGCTAGGGGAACTAGGGATGAGCAGTTCTTC. Encoded protein: CSARGTRDEQFF.

The chain is built from TRBV3-1 and TRBJ2-4; D unresolved. Germline values: CDR1 LGHDT, CDR2 YNNKEL (reference sequence). V dropped 4 bases and J dropped 2 bases, with 21 bases sitting between them. The CDR3 is 18 amino acids. The CDR3 DNA reads as TGTGCCAGCAGCCCCCTGGCGGCGAACGGCCAATCCAAAAACATTCAGTACTTC. Protein: CASSPLAANGQSKNIQYF.

This chain uses TRBV15 with TRBJ2-1; D is uncertain. CDR1 LNHNV and CDR2 YYDKDF come from the germline V gene (reference sequence). Trimming pared 0 bases from V and 8 bases from J, leaving 5 bases between. CDR3 length: 12 residues. CDR3 sequence reads: CATSRDFDEQFF. The CDR3 nucleotides read TGTGCCACCAGCAGAGATTTTGATGAGCAGTTCTTC. Based on the CDR3 plus reference TRBV15 and TRBJ2-1, the full variable domain is DAMVIQNPRYQVTQFGKPVTLSCSQTLNHNVMYWYQQKSSQAPKLLFHYYDKDFNNEADTPDNFQSRRPNTSFCFLDIRSPGLGDTAMYLCATSRDFDEQFFGPGTRLTVL.

This clonotype came up once. The V call is TRBV7-2, the J call TRBJ2-7, with no clear D. The CDR3 is made up of 17 amino acids. Germline CDR1 reads SGHTA; CDR2 reads FQGNSA. The V gene lost 2 bases and the J gene lost 2 bases, with 19 bases spanning the gap. CDR3 in amino acids: CASSLSWAVGPAYEQYF. DNA for the CDR3: TGTGCCAGCAGCTTATCGTGGGCGGTAGGGCCAGCCTACGAGCAGTACTTC.

This clonotype was seen only once. This chain joins TRBV6-5 and TRBJ2-5, with no clear D. This CDR3 is built from 14 residues. CDR1 is MNHEY and CDR2 is SVGAGI in the germline V gene. V was clipped by 0 bases and J by 5 bases, with 10 bases between them. The CDR3 sequence is CASSYSAPDETQYF. CDR3 coding DNA: TGTGCCAGCAGTTACTCGGCTCCTGATGAGACCCAGTACTTC.